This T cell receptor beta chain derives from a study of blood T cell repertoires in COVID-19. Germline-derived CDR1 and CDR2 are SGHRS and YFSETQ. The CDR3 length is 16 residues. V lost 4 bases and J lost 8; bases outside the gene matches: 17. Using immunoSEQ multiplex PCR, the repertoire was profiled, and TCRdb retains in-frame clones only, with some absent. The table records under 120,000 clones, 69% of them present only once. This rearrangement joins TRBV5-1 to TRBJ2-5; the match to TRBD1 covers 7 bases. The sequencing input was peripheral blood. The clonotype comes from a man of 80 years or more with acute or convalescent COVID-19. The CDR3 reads CASSTGPDRVATTQYF. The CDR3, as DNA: TGCGCCAGCAGCACGGGCCCCGACAGGGTGGCCACCACCCAGTACTTC.